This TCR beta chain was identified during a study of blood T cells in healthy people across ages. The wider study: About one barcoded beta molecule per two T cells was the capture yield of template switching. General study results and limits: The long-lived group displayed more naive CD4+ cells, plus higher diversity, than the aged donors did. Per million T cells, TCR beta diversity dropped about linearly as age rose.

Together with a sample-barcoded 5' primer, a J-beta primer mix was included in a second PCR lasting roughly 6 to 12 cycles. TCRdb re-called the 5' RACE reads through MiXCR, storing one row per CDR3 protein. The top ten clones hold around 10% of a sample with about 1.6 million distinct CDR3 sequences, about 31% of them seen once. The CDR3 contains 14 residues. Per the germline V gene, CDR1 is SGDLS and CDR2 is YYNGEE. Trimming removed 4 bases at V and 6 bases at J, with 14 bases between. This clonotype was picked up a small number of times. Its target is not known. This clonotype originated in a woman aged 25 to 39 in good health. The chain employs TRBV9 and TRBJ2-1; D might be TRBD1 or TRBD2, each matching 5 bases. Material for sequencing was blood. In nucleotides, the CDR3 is TGTGCCAGCAGCCCCGGGACCCACAGCAATGAGCAGTTCTTC. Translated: CASSPGTHSNEQFF.